This record covers a single T cell receptor (beta chain). This CDR3 is built from 16 residues. CDR1 and CDR2 from the germline V gene are MNHEY and SVGAGI. V gave up 2 bases and J gave up 6 bases; unmatched junction bases: 9. The sample is drawn from a study of radiation and T cells in renal cell carcinoma. Produced via immunoSEQ multiplex PCR; TCRdb's table is partial and in-frame only. The sample includes about 120,000 clones, around 81% of them seen just once. Time point indicated: blood 2 weeks post-SBRT. Treatment reported: 15 Gy SBRT to primary tumor, nephrectomy 4 weeks later. The rearrangement uses TRBV6-5 and TRBJ2-3; 9 bases are a match to TRBD2. This clonotype was obtained from a man aged 50 to 59 with renal cell carcinoma. The sample in question was blood, obtained from a patient whose treatment included radiotherapy and nephrectomy. CDR3: CASSYRVGGGGDTQYF. Written as DNA, the CDR3 is TGTGCCAGCAGTTACCGAGTGGGCGGGGGGGGCGATACGCAGTATTTT.